Shown below are 18 T cell receptor beta chains from a single sample sequenced in a study of response to subunit inactivated influenza vaccine. TCRdb analysed the RT-PCR reads with MiXCR anew, one entry per CDR3 protein. This sample has 650,000 to 800,000 distinct CDR3 sequences, with about 18% found just once. The starting material was PBMCs from blood, obtained 4 to 6 days after vaccination. These receptors were collected from a man in his fifties or sixties who received an inactivated influenza vaccine.

The V and J genes are TRBV24-1 and TRBJ2-1; D unclear. The germline CDR1 and CDR2 sequences are KGHDR and SFDVKD. V shed 6 bases and J shed 7 bases, with 9 bases lying between them. There are 12 residues in the CDR3. CDR3 in amino acids: CATSHYGNEQFF. The DNA for the CDR3 is TGTGCCACCAGTCACTACGGGAATGAGCAGTTCTTC.

This clonotype was seen a handful of times. The CDR3 loop is CASSPGLGVPYEQYF. The DNA for the CDR3 is TGTGCCAGCAGCCCCGGACTAGGAGTCCCCTACGAGCAGTACTTC. The V and J genes are TRBV9 and TRBJ2-7, with 7 bases lining up with TRBD2. There are 15 residues in the CDR3. The germline V gene encodes CDR1 SGDLS and CDR2 YYNGEE. V gave up 4 bases and J gave up 2 bases; unmatched junction bases: 9.

The rearrangement uses TRBV9 and TRBJ1-6; D call uncertain. The length of the CDR3 is 14 residues. The germline V gene encodes CDR1 SGDLS and CDR2 YYNGEE. V was cut by 0 bases and J by 7 bases, with 8 bases left in between. The CDR3 DNA reads TGTGCCAGCAGCGTAGGGGGTGAAAATTCACCCCTCCACTTT. It yields the protein CASSVGGENSPLHF.

There are a few counts of this clonotype. The J gene is TRBJ2-7, the V gene TRBV27; either TRBD1 or TRBD2 may fit D (6 bases each). Germline V gene lookup returns CDR1 MNHEY and CDR2 SMNVEV (reference sequence). The CDR3 extends over 15 amino acids. Trimming removed 4 bases from V and 4 bases from J, with 17 bases in between. The CDR3, as DNA: TGTGCCAGCAGTTCAGGAGGGGGTGGTACGTACGAGCAGTACTTC. Protein sequence: CASSSGGGGTYEQYF.

The chain joins TRBV29-1 to TRBJ2-1; weak D call: TRBD1 (6 bases). This CDR3 spans 15 amino acids. Looked up from germline, CDR1 is SQVTM and CDR2 is ANQGSEA. Trimming cost V 4 bases and J 1 base, with 14 bases left between them. DNA for the CDR3: TGCAGCGTTGTATGGGGACACCTTTCCTACAATGAGCAGTTCTTC. It encodes CSVVWGHLSYNEQFF.

Ten or more counts support this clonotype. The V gene is TRBV12-3 or TRBV12-4, the J gene TRBJ2-1, with D possibly being TRBD2 (5 bases). V gave up 6 bases and J gave up 10 bases, with 10 bases separating them. The CDR3 spans 11 residues. The CDR3 region is CASRTRAEQFF. CDR3 nucleotide sequence: TGTGCCAGCAGGACGCGGGCAGAGCAGTTCTTC.

About this clonotype: The conserved phenylalanine or tryptophan normally closing the CDR3 is absent here, so this likely arose from a read error. This sequence joins TRBV29-1 and TRBJ1-2; D is possibly TRBD1 (6 bases). From germline, CDR1 is SQVTM and CDR2 ANQGSEA. V was trimmed by 3 bases and J by 3 bases, leaving 14 bases between them. The CDR3 is 14 amino acids. CDR3 amino acids: CSVDQFGGDYGYTT. CDR3 in DNA: TGCAGCGTTGATCAGTTTGGGGGCGACTATGGCTACACCACC.

This clonotype was seen only a few times. The chain employs TRBV15 and TRBJ1-5, with 7 bases matching TRBD1. Germline trimming cut 8 bases from V and 3 bases from J; bases unmatched to any gene: 7. CDR3 length: 14 residues. Germline V CDR1 and CDR2: LNHNV, YYDKDF (reference sequence). CDR3 bases: TGTGCCACCCGGAAACAGGGGACCAATCAGCCCCAGCATTTT. It specifies CATRKQGTNQPQHF.

This clonotype was found many times. The chain is built from TRBV11-2 and TRBJ2-1; 7 bases fit TRBD1. Germline V gene lookup returns CDR1 SGHAT and CDR2 FQNNGV. This CDR3 spans 13 amino acids. Unmatched junction bases numbered 1, after V lost 2 bases and J lost 6 bases. In DNA, the CDR3 is TGTGCCAGCAGCTTACCAGGGGGCAATGAGCAGTTCTTC. Amino acids: CASSLPGGNEQFF. Full variable domain (rest looked up from reference TRBV11-2 and TRBJ2-1): EAGVAQSPRYKIIEKRQSVAFWCNPISGHATLYWYQQILGQGPKLLIQFQNNGVVDDSQLPKDRFSAERLKGVDSTLKIQPAKLEDSAVYLCASSLPGGNEQFFGPGTRLTVL.

V and J are TRBV25-1 and TRBJ2-7; D ambiguous. Germline V gives CDR1 MGHDK, CDR2 SYGVNS. The V and J ends lost 1 base and 0 bases respectively, with 10 bases between them. The CDR3 consists of 15 residues. The CDR3 nucleotides are TGTGCCAGCAGTGAATCGTCGGTGACCTCCTACGAGCAGTACTTC. It specifies CASSESSVTSYEQYF.

In this sample, this clonotype turned up a few times. The chain joins TRBV5-1 to TRBJ2-1, with 11 bases fitting TRBD2. The V and J ends lost 4 bases and 3 bases, in that order; junction bases with no gene match: 6. Per germline, CDR1 SGHRS and CDR2 YFSETQ. The CDR3 has 16 residues. CDR3 sequence: CASSLYGTSGYNEQFF. The CDR3 DNA sequence: TGCGCCAGCAGCCTTTACGGGACTAGCGGCTACAATGAGCAGTTCTTC.

A few counts support this clonotype. This rearrangement joins TRBV20-1 to TRBJ1-5; D call uncertain. V dropped 6 bases and J dropped 4 bases, with 16 bases sitting between them. Germline V lookup: CDR1 DFQATT, CDR2 SNEGSKA (reference sequence). This CDR3 is 14 amino acids long. The CDR3 DNA sequence: TGCAGTGCCACCAGACAAGAATTTAATCAGCCCCAGCATTTT. Translation: CSATRQEFNQPQHF.

The table lists this clonotype with a few counts. The rearrangement uses TRBV11-1 and TRBJ2-7, with D maybe TRBD2 (5 bases). V shed 8 bases and J shed 5 bases, with 16 bases lying between them. This CDR3 spans 13 amino acids. Germline CDR1 SGHAT, CDR2 FQDESV (reference sequence). The CDR3 DNA follows: TGTGCCAGCGTGGAAGGGAGTGAACACGAGCAGTACTTC. The encoded protein is CASVEGSEHEQYF.

J is TRBJ2-3 and V is TRBV29-1, with 14 bases identical to TRBD2. The CDR3 runs to 16 residues. Losses at the gene ends were 3 bases for V and 3 bases for J; bases not matched to a gene: 5. CDR1 and CDR2 from the germline V gene are SQVTM and ANQGSEA. As DNA, the CDR3 is TGCAGCGTTGACGGGACTAGCGGGGGAGCGACAGATACGCAGTATTTT. This translates into CSVDGTSGGATDTQYF.

This clonotype occurred once. The chain couples TRBV5-5 to TRBJ2-3; 10 positions agree with TRBD2. This CDR3 spans 16 amino acids. Per the germline V gene, CDR1 is SGHKS and CDR2 is YYEKEE (reference sequence). With V trimmed by 0 bases and J by 5 bases, 6 bases remained unmatched. The CDR3 sequence: CASSLGPSGRGDTQYF. CDR3 DNA sequence: TGTGCCAGCAGCTTGGGGCCCAGCGGGAGGGGAGATACGCAGTATTTT.

This sequence joins TRBV6-1 and TRBJ2-1; TRBD2 agrees at 10 bases. CDR3 length: 14 amino acids. Germline V gene sequence: CDR1 MNHNS, CDR2 SASEGT. Germline trimming cut 6 bases from V and 6 bases from J; bases unmatched to any gene: 5. For the CDR3, the DNA is TGTGCCAGCAGGGGACTAGCGTCATTCAATGAGCAGTTCTTC. Amino acid sequence: CASRGLASFNEQFF.

This clonotype was seen a few times. The rearrangement links TRBV5-6 to TRBJ2-5; TRBD2 matches 12 bases. With V trimmed by 4 bases and J by 4 bases, 14 bases remained unmatched. The CDR3 spans 18 residues. The V gene's germline CDR1 is SGHDT and CDR2 YYEEEE. This chain's CDR3 is CASSQRRLAGVRSETQYF. The DNA for the CDR3 is TGTGCCAGCAGCCAACGGAGACTAGCGGGAGTTAGGTCAGAGACCCAGTACTTC.

This clonotype was seen a few times. The V call is TRBV3-1, the J call TRBJ2-3, with D unresolved. The CDR3 has 14 amino acids. Between the trimmed V and J ends, which lost 4 bases and 2 bases, there was a span of 10 bases. Looked up from germline, CDR1 is LGHDT and CDR2 is YNNKEL (reference sequence). CDR3 region: CASSPDLLTDTQYF. The CDR3 coding sequence is TGTGCCAGCAGCCCCGACCTACTCACAGATACGCAGTATTTT.